The T cell receptor beta chain described here comes from a study of beta chain features in type 1 diabetes. At the level of the study: When patients were set against healthy donors, age, gender and cell yields were similar. Sorted cells examined across all samples numbered around 99,000,000.

The sequenced template was cDNA made from the entire isolated RNA. Data came from immunoSEQ multiplex PCR; TCRdb stores just in-frame clones and leaves some out. The table includes 300,000 to 400,000 clones, under 8.5% detected once. This clone was seen ten or more times. In germline, CDR1 is PRHDT, CDR2 FYEKMQ (reference sequence). Between the trimmed V and J ends, which lost 5 bases and 1 base, there was a span of 7 bases. CDR3 length: 13 residues. The chain employs TRBV13 and TRBJ2-3; D remains unclear. This TCR was sampled from a woman aged 18-30 years in good health. The material sequenced was central memory CD4+ T cells from blood. CDR3 in DNA: TGTGCCAGCAGCATACGACGCACAGATACGCAGTATTTT. Translating it yields CASSIRRTDTQYF.